This TCR beta chain was recovered during a study of CD8+ T cells in alopecia areata. Study background: Tofacitinib was taken orally by treated patients, and the dose was 5 to 10 mg twice daily.

Extracted RNA was reverse transcribed into cDNA, the sequencing template. Assay: immunoSEQ multiplex PCR; the TCRdb copy retains only in-frame clones and omits some. The sample lists 50,000 to 65,000 clones, 40% to 55% seen once, with just over 20% in the top ten. Whole-study findings and limits: Normal-skin resident alphabeta T cells also appear among scalp sample sequences.

This clone has a single count. Its antigen is unidentified. Sample treatment: oral pan-JAK inhibitor, 5-10 mg twice daily. This CDR3 spans 13 amino acids. Trimming shortened V by 6 bases and J by 5 bases, and 13 bases separated the two germline ends. From germline, CDR1 is MNHEY and CDR2 SMNVEV (reference sequence). V gene TRBV27 combines with J gene TRBJ1-1, with D unclear. This TCR derives from a human donor with alopecia areata. The material was CD8+ T cells sorted from blood, obtained at approximately week 36, from a patient treated with tofacitinib. CDR3 in amino acids: CASSPRAWTEAFF. The CDR3, as DNA: TGTGCCAGCAGCCCCCGGGCGTGGACTGAAGCTTTCTTT.